Each of the 14 T cell receptor beta chains below was sequenced from the same sample in a study of T cell responses to AZD1222 COVID-19 vaccine. The protocol was immunoSEQ multiplex PCR, while the TCRdb copy is restricted to in-frame clones and leaves out a portion. This table holds more than 150,000 clones, approximately 94% found once. The source was peripheral blood, collected on day 0 of AZD1222 vaccination. All receptors derive from an adult in good health.

The V and J genes are TRBV4-1 and TRBJ1-1; TRBD1 aligns across 8 bases. The CDR3 runs to 20 residues. Germline V lookup: CDR1 MGHRA, CDR2 YSYEKL. V was pared by 2 bases and J by 5 bases, with 22 bases of the junction left unmatched. CDR3 DNA sequence: TGCGCCAGCAGCCAACCCCTGGGACAGGCCGAAGGCGGCCGAAGGACTGAAGCTTTCTTT. Its protein product is CASSQPLGQAEGGRRTEAFF.

The chain is built from TRBV6-4 and TRBJ2-1; a possible D gene is TRBD2 (7 bases). There are 16 residues in the CDR3. V shed 0 bases and J shed 0 bases, with 9 bases lying between them. Germline V gene sequence: CDR1 MRHNA, CDR2 SNTAGT. CDR3 in amino acids: CASSDSGGASYNEQFF. As DNA, the CDR3 is TGTGCCAGCAGTGACTCTGGGGGGGCCTCCTACAATGAGCAGTTCTTC.

The rearrangement links TRBV6-6 to TRBJ1-2; perhaps TRBD1 as D (5 bases). The CDR3 has 15 residues. Germline loops: CDR1 MNHNY, CDR2 SVGAGI (reference sequence). The V end was cut by 2 bases, the J end by 4 bases, with 14 bases between. CDR3 loop: CASSYGGTPSYGYTF. The DNA for the CDR3 is TGTGCCAGCAGTTACGGGGGGACCCCTAGCTATGGCTACACCTTC.

This clone was detected only once. The chain employs TRBV5-1 and TRBJ2-7; D could derive from TRBD1 or TRBD2 (6 bases each). Trimming cost V 5 bases and J 0 bases, with 12 bases left between them. In germline, CDR1 is SGHRS, CDR2 YFSETQ. This CDR3 comprises 14 residues. The CDR3 reads CASSGGGLSYEQYF. The CDR3 coding sequence is TGCGCCAGCAGTGGAGGGGGTCTCTCCTACGAGCAGTACTTC.

This CDR3 reads CASSLRPTGELFF. The CDR3 DNA reads as TGTGCCAGCAGCTTAAGACCTACCGGGGAGCTGTTTTTT. The chain carries TRBV7-3 and TRBJ2-2, with D unresolved. In germline, CDR1 is SGHTA, CDR2 FQGTGA. This CDR3 comprises 13 residues. Trimming pared 1 base from V and 5 bases from J, leaving 5 bases between.

The chain combines TRBV30 with TRBJ1-2, with D possibly TRBD1 on 5 matching bases. CDR3 length equals 14 residues. Trimming removed 3 bases from V and 8 bases from J, with 19 bases in between. Germline lookup yields CDR1 GTSNPN and CDR2 SVGIG (reference sequence). CDR3 protein: CAWRQFGTRDGYTF. The CDR3 DNA reads TGTGCCTGGAGACAATTCGGGACCCGGGACGGCTACACCTTC.

The rearrangement joins TRBV5-1 to TRBJ1-2; possibly TRBD1 for D (5 bases). The CDR3 consists of 14 residues. CDR1 is SGHRS and CDR2 is YFSETQ in the germline V gene. V lost 3 bases and J lost 6, with 15 bases in between. The CDR3 region has the DNA TGCGCCAGCAGCTCCCCCCAGGGTATGGATGGCTACACCTTC. Its protein is CASSSPQGMDGYTF.

V gene TRBV7-2 combines with J gene TRBJ1-5; D remains ambiguous. The germline gives CDR1 SGHTA, CDR2 FQGNSA. The CDR3 has 16 residues. The ends were cut back, 5 bases at V and 4 bases at J, with 18 bases in the middle. The CDR3 DNA follows: TGTGCCAGCAGCCCATCCCGGGGAAGCCAGAATCAGCCCCAGCATTTT. It encodes CASSPSRGSQNQPQHF. Looking up the rest from reference TRBV7-2 and TRBJ1-5 gives the full variable domain: GAGVSQSPSNKVTEKGKDVELRCDPISGHTALYWYRQSLGQGLEFLIYFQGNSAPDKSGLPSDRFSAERTGGSVSTLTIQRTQQEDSAVYLCASSPSRGSQNQPQHFGDGTRLSIL.

The chain employs TRBV5-1 and TRBJ2-2, with TRBD2 matching over 8 bases. This CDR3 has 15 amino acids. Germline assignment: CDR1 SGHRS and CDR2 YFSETQ. V lost 5 bases to trimming and J lost 7 bases; unmatched junction nucleotides: 10. The CDR3 spells CASSRREVKGGELFF. Written as DNA, the CDR3 is TGCGCCAGCAGTAGGCGGGAGGTAAAGGGCGGGGAGCTGTTTTTT.

The chain combines TRBV5-8 with TRBJ1-4; D remains unclear. V lost 4 bases, J lost 4 bases, and 8 bases lay in between. The CDR3 totals 13 residues. Germline loops: CDR1 SGHTS, CDR2 YDEGEE. The CDR3 nucleotides read TGTGCCAGCAGCCGCCGGTTTAATGAAAAACTGTTTTTT. It is translated as CASSRRFNEKLFF.

This chain connects TRBV7-8 to TRBJ2-2; D unresolved. V shed 3 bases and J shed 5 bases, with 16 bases lying between them. Germline CDR1 SGHVS, CDR2 FQNEAQ. The CDR3 contains 16 residues. The CDR3, as DNA: TGTGCCAGCAGCTTGGCAGTCGCACCCCTAACCGGGGAGCTGTTTTTT. Translating it yields CASSLAVAPLTGELFF.

J is TRBJ2-7 and V is TRBV7-9; the D is unclear. This CDR3 spans 12 amino acids. V was cut by 6 bases and J by 3 bases, with 9 bases left in between. Germline CDR1 SEHNR, CDR2 FQNEAQ (reference sequence). DNA for the CDR3: TGTGCCAGCAGTGAGGACCACTACGAGCAGTACTTC. It specifies CASSEDHYEQYF.

This chain uses TRBV27 with TRBJ1-5; possibly TRBD1 for D (5 bases). The CDR3 spans 13 residues. CDR1 is MNHEY and CDR2 is SMNVEV in the germline V gene (reference sequence). The V end was cut by 6 bases, the J end by 2 bases, with 8 bases between. The DNA for the CDR3 is TGTGCCAGCAGCGGCAGGGGCAATCAGCCCCAGCATTTT. Its translation: CASSGRGNQPQHF.

The chain recombines TRBV24-1 with TRBJ2-1; D is perhaps TRBD2 (6 bases). Germline loops: CDR1 KGHDR, CDR2 SFDVKD. V dropped 1 base and J dropped 7 bases, with 10 bases sitting between them. The CDR3 has 14 amino acids. This chain's CDR3 is CATSDFPSENEQFF. In DNA, the CDR3 is TGTGCCACCAGTGATTTTCCTAGCGAGAATGAGCAGTTCTTC.